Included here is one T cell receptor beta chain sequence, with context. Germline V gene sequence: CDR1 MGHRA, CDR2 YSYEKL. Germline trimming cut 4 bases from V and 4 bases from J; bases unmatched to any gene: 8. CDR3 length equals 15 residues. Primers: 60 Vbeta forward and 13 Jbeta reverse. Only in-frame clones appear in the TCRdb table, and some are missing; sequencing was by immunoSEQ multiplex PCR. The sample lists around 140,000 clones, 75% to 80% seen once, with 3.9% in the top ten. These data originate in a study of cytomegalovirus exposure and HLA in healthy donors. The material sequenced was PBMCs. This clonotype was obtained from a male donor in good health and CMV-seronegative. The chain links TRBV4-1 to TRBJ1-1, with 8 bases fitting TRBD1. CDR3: CASSLKTGVVTEAFF. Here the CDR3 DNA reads TGCGCCAGCAGCCTGAAGACAGGGGTGGTCACTGAAGCTTTCTTT.